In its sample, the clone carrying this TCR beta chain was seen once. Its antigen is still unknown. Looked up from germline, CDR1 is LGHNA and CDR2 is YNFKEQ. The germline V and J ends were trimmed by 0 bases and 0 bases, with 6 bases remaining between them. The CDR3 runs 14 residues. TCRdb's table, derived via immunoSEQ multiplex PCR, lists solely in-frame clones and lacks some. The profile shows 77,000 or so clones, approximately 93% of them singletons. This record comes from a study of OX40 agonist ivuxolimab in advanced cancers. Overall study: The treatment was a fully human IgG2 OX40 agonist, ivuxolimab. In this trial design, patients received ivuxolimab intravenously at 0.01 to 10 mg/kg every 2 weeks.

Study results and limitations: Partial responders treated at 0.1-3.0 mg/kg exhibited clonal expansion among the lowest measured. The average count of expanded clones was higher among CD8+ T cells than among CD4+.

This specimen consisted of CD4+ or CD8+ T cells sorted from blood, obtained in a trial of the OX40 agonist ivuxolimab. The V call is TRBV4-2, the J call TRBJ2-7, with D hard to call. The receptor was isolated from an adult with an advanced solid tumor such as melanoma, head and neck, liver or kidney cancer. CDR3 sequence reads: CASSQDPDSYEQYF. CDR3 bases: TGTGCCAGCAGCCAAGATCCGGACTCCTACGAGCAGTACTTC.